The TCR beta chain described here comes from a study of read filtering for tumor transcriptome and immune sequencing (dated by TCRdb to 2018 to 2021). For the wider study: The cohort was composed of about 16 male and 14 female patients, with a mean age of about 65 years and an age range of about 47 to 80. By revised international staging, 8 or 9 patients were R-ISS I, 15 to 20 were R-ISS II and about seven were R-ISS III. After DNase treatment, whole-transcriptome libraries were prepared with the TruSeq RNA Access Library Prep Kit. Per sample, about 4.05 to 10.27 million TCR-region mapped reads were obtained with IR-seq, compared with only about 80 to 1,400 with RNA-seq. Using the same bone marrow samples, the study compared TCR repertoires obtained by targeted immune repertoire sequencing with those obtained by bulk whole-transcriptome sequencing. As a main aim, a read-filtering strategy for immune repertoire data was addressed, with the specific question being whether clonotypes supported by a single read should be removed.

At the junction V is shortened by 5 bases and J by 6 bases, with 16 bases in between. CDR1 KGHDR and CDR2 SFDVKD were looked up in the germline V gene. The CDR3 runs 15 amino acids, cysteine and phenylalanine included. The CDR3 DNA has 45 bases and is translated from base 1. Regarding this clonotype: What antigen it recognizes has not been identified. It has no much larger one-base neighbor in the sample; base qualities were not kept.

The full study reports these points: Compared with RNA-seq, IR-seq captured clonotypes at much greater depth and more reliably, and a smaller IR-seq throughput was enough to identify most of the shared clonotypes. Single-read clonotypes made up about 81.9% of clonotypes but about 3.3% of total reads in IR-seq, and about three quarters of clonotypes and 35% to 55% of reads in RNA-seq. The sorted CD138-negative fraction was a mixed bone marrow immune population, not purified T cells. Removing single-read clonotypes increased the correlation between IR-seq and RNA-seq shared clonotype proportions.

The Immunoverse kit was used to build TCR libraries from 400 ng RNA, with molecular barcoded adaptors covering alpha/delta and beta/gamma chains. TCR library preparation used the same RNA that went into transcriptome sequencing. TCR libraries were sequenced on an Illumina HiSeq 4000 with 2 x 150 cycles. On the authors' methods: MiXCR aligned TCR reads to human V, D, J and C references and assembled the aligned reads into CDR3 clonotypes, with quality filtering and error correction included. The tcR package in R was used to analyze clonotype counts and gene usage diversity. Raw mapping reads were checked after the RNA-seq reads had been mapped by STAR aligner version 2.5.3a onto the human GRCh37 genome. To test how sequencing depth affects detected clonotypes, IR-seq fastq files were randomly downsampled with Seqtk 1.3. In-frame beta chains were kept once TCRdb had trimmed the public reads at Q25 with fastp and called clones with MiXCR. Rows are unified per CDR3 protein, each entry keeping the most common DNA and genes. These V and J calls derive from TCRdb rather than the authors' analysis. Across this sample there are 35,000 to 40,000 distinct CDR3 sequences, with roughly an eighth seen only once. 27% of the sample is in the top ten clones.

Every patient had bone marrow sampled at the time of active disease. Ficoll-Hypaque density gradient centrifugation was used to isolate the bone marrow mononuclear cells. Myeloma plasma cells were removed and CD138-negative cells were obtained by negative selection following labeling with CD138 magnetic microbeads on a MACS separator. Flow cytometry on an Attune NxT with CD138 antibodies was used to check the purity of the isolated cells. Total RNA was extracted with TRIzol reagent and quantified with a NanoDrop spectrophotometer. For each patient, paired RNA-seq and IR-seq were run on the CD138-negative bone marrow sample from that patient.

The chain employs TRBV24-1 and TRBJ2-1; no D gene can be assigned with confidence. The clonotype comes from a donor aged 40 or older with multiple myeloma. The sequencing sample was made of a population of CD138-negative cells sorted from bone marrow. Reading the label with the study, this specimen's cell subset or site is: bone marrow mononuclear cells depleted of CD138+ plasma/myeloma cells by negative magnetic selection. The DNA is TGTGCCACCAGTGCCGGTATATGGGCCTCCAATGAGCAGTTCTTC. This translates into CATSAGIWASNEQFF.